The 4 T cell receptor beta chains presented below share a single source sample, sequenced in a study of graft-versus-host responses after intestinal transplantation. Their antigens are not known. Here immunoSEQ multiplex PCR was the method, and the copy in TCRdb shows in-frame clones only, minus some. The sample carries 70,000 to 95,000 clones, over 80% recorded once. The material sequenced was unstimulated CD8+ T cells sorted from spleen or lymph node cells, taken before transplant. These receptors were obtained from a human donor who was the organ donor for an intestinal transplant.

The chain carries TRBV6-6 and TRBJ1-4; 8 positions agree with TRBD1. After removal of 5 bases from V and 4 bases from J, the junction contained 3 bases not matched to a gene. Per germline, CDR1 MNHNY and CDR2 SVGAGI (reference sequence). CDR3 length: 14 residues. The CDR3 reads CASSRTGYNEKLFF. CDR3 coding DNA: TGTGCCAGCAGTCGGACAGGGTATAATGAAAAACTGTTTTTT.

The chain combines TRBV18 with TRBJ1-1, with a weak D call TRBD1 (6 bases). Trimming shortened V by 3 bases and J by 2 bases, and 13 bases separated the two germline ends. Per germline, CDR1 KGHSH and CDR2 LQKENI. The CDR3 runs to 15 residues. Written as DNA, the CDR3 is TGTGCCAGCTCACCCCAGAGGACAGATAACACTGAAGCTTTCTTT. Its protein product is CASSPQRTDNTEAFF.

The chain's CDR3 is CASSQDPRGSIQYF. Here the CDR3 DNA reads TGCGCCAGCAGCCAAGATCCCCGCGGGAGCATTCAGTACTTC. The chain recombines TRBV4-1 with TRBJ2-4, with 7 bases fitting TRBD2. Unmatched junction bases numbered 5, after V lost 0 bases and J lost 9 bases. Looked up from germline, CDR1 is MGHRA and CDR2 is YSYEKL. The CDR3 sequence is 14 residues long.

V is TRBV27 and J is TRBJ2-1, with D maybe TRBD2 (6 bases). This CDR3 spans 14 amino acids. The V and J ends lost 7 bases and 5 bases respectively, with 15 bases between them. CDR1 MNHEY and CDR2 SMNVEV come from the germline V gene (reference sequence). The CDR3 sequence: CASKGVAEHNEQFF. CDR3 DNA: TGTGCCAGCAAGGGAGTAGCGGAACACAATGAGCAGTTCTTC.